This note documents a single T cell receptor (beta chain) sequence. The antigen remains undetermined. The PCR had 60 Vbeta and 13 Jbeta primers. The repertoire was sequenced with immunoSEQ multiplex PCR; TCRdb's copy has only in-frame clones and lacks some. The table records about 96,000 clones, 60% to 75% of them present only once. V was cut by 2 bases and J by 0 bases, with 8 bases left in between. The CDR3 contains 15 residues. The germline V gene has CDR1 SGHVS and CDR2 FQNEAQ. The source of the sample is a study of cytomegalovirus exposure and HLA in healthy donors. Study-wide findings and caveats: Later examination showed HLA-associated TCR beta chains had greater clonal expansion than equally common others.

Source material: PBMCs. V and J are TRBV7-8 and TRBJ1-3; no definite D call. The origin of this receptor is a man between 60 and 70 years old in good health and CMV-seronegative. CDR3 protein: CASSLFRSSGNTIYF. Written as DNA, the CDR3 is TGTGCCAGCAGCTTATTTAGGAGCTCTGGAAACACCATATATTTT.